This TCR beta chain was sequenced in a study of blood T cell repertoires in COVID-19. Overall study: PBMCs, B-cell-depleted T cells, or T cells provided the cDNA or gDNA that made up the material.

This clone was counted once. Trimming took off 6 bases at V and 2 bases at J, with 10 bases between the two ends. This CDR3 is built from 13 residues. Under the authors' procedure: Amplified reference gene primers provided the basis for estimating nucleated cell counts. The method was immunoSEQ multiplex PCR; TCRdb's version includes in-frame clones alone and lacks a portion of them. V and J calls and clone size are given by that table; D and trimming were obtained from the DNA. The repertoire holds about 230,000 clones, with 65% to 90% as singletons. Followed over time, Seattle patients had been enrolled while infection was active.

Sequencing used peripheral blood. The chain has TRBV12-3 or TRBV12-4 and TRBJ1-2, with a tentative D call TRBD1 (6 bases). This TCR came from a man aged 45-60 years with COVID-19, enrolled during active disease. CDR3 in DNA: TGTGCCAGCAGGACAGGAACGAACTATGGCTACACCTTC. Translation gives CASRTGTNYGYTF.